The TCR beta chain described here comes from a study of blood T cells in healthy people across ages. Using a J-beta primer mix together with a sample-barcoded 5' primer, a second PCR was run for roughly 6 to 12 cycles. A minimum of 2.5 million CDR3-containing paired-end reads was obtained for each sample. TCRdb fed the 5' RACE reads into MiXCR, producing one record per CDR3 protein. This sample yields 600,000 to 850,000 distinct CDR3 sequences, of which 20% to 25% are seen a single time; roughly a tenth belongs to the top ten. No fewer than 7 million PBMCs went into each sample. The CDR3 contains 16 residues. Germline-derived CDR1 and CDR2 are LGHNA and YNFKEQ. Deletions cut 0 bases from V and 2 bases from J, with 11 bases between. These data also featured in a second study, about T cells of mothers and their children. That study reports: In each mother, TCR beta CDR3 reads exceeded 10 million; in each child, they numbered 2.5 million to 3.5 million.

V gene TRBV4-2 combines with J gene TRBJ2-1; unclear D gene. Sequenced sample: blood. The sequence was collected from a boy between 10 and 17 years old in good health. CDR3 protein: CASSQDLAAPYNEQFF. In DNA, the CDR3 is TGTGCCAGCAGCCAAGATTTGGCGGCTCCCTACAATGAGCAGTTCTTC.